This T cell receptor (beta chain) was obtained from a study of T cell responses to AZD1222 COVID-19 vaccine (dated by TCRdb to 2020 to 2022). Regarding the complete study: TCR sequencing was performed for more than 230 trial participants, of whom around 200 were given two doses of AZD1222 and 26 were given two doses of MenACWY control vaccine. Trial participants were enrolled by age into 18-55, 56-69 and 70-plus year subgroups, with roughly 150, 30 and 60 TCR-sequenced participants respectively.

This sample's time point label indicates: about 28 days (+/-7) after the second vaccine dose. AZD1222 recipients with second doses at about 4 weeks or about 12 weeks were pooled, because spike-specific TCR depth and breadth did not differ between schedules. Vaccinee samples were obtained from the UK trials COV001 and COV002, which included a single-blind randomized controlled phase 2/3 trial of AZD1222 (ChAdOx1 nCoV-19) in healthy adults. For TCRbeta chain sequencing, PBMC samples from trial participants were taken at day 0 and at day 28 after the second dose. Beyond this particular receptor, the publication reports: Because no samples from the day 14 peak response were available, repertoires could be characterized only after the peak T cell response. The whole spike protein was spanned by vaccine-associated CD4 TCRs, and dominant responses were seen in regions 160-218 and 743-854. In the small 56-69-year group, the increase in depth fell short of significance, most likely because of low power. Only five or six AZD1222 recipients were SARS-CoV-2 seropositive at baseline, limiting conclusions about previously exposed vaccinees. A significant rise in spike-specific TCR breadth and depth was observed after two AZD1222 doses relative to day 0 and relative to MenACWY recipients. Participants were mostly white British and included more females than males, and it was suggested by the authors that clonal diversity may have been underestimated. Reportedly, close to half of the unique spike-specific TCRs recognized epitopes lying outside the regions that are mutated in the B.1.351 and B.1.1.7 variants.

The CDR3 regions of human TCRbeta chains were analyzed by immunosequencing. Per the authors' processing: Repertoire TCRs were checked for matches against a reference library of SARS-CoV-2-specific TCRs that had been generated using the MIRA antigen-specificity platform. Breadth meant the fraction of unique TCRs that were SARS-CoV-2-associated, whereas depth meant the fraction of total T cells that were SARS-CoV-2-associated. Using the MIRA data, each spike-specific TCR was mapped to the spike region that the TCR reacts to and placed in a CD4 or CD8 class. Log10-transformed breadth and depth values were compared by one-way ANOVA with Sidak's multiple comparisons tests. TCRdb obtained this table from immuneACCESS and retained in-frame rearrangements with V and J assigned. These tables miss some clones; where compared with another copy, unresolved V genes account for less than half of the shortfall, and the remainder is unexplained. From that table come the V and J calls and clone size; the DNA was used to work out D and trimming. For this sample the table gives fewer than 150,000 clones, of which about 90% were detected only once. The ten top clones hold approximately 7.9% of the sample.

To note about this clone: Its antigen is unknown. No base qualities exist here, and no much larger clone lies one base off it.

The germline V gene specifies SGHTA as CDR1 and FQGNSA as CDR2. A distance of 8 bases separates the germline ends of V and J, which lose 5 bases and 3 bases respectively. Reading from cysteine to phenylalanine, the CDR3 counts 12 amino acids. Here the CDR3 DNA is all that survives: 36 bases in frame from base 1. The chain couples TRBV7-2 to TRBJ2-7; the best D guess is TRBD1, with 5 bases matching. Sequencing used peripheral blood, obtained 28 days after the second AZD1222 dose. The receptor was isolated from an adult who received the AZD1222 COVID-19 vaccine. The DNA sequence reads TGTGCCAGCAGCCTAGGGGACTACGAGCAGTACTTC. This is translated as CASSLGDYEQYF.